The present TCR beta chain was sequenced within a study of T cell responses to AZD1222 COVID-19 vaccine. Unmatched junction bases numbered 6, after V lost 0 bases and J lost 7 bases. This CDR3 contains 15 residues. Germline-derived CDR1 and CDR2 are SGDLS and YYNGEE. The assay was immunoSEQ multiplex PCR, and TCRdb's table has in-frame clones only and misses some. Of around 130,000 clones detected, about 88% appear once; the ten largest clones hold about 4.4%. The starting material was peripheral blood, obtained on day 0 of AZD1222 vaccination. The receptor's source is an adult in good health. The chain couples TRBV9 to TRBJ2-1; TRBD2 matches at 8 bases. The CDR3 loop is CASSVAGRDGNEQFF. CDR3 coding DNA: TGTGCCAGCAGCGTAGCCGGGAGGGATGGGAATGAGCAGTTCTTC.